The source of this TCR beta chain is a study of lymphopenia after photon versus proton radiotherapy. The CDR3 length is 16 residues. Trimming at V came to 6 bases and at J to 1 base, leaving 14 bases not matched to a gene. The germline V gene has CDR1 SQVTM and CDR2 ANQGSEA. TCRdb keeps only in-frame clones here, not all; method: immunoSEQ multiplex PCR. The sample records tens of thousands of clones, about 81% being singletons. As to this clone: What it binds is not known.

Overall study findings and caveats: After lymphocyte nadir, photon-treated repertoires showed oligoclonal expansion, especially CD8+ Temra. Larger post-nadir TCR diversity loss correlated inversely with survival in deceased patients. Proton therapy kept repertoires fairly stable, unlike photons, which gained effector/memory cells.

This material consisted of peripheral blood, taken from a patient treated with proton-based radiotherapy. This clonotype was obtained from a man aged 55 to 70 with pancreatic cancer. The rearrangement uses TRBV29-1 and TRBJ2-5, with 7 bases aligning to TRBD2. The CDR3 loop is CSVQGSGLGIQETQYF. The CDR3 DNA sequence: TGCAGCGTCCAAGGCTCCGGACTAGGAATCCAAGAGACCCAGTACTTC.